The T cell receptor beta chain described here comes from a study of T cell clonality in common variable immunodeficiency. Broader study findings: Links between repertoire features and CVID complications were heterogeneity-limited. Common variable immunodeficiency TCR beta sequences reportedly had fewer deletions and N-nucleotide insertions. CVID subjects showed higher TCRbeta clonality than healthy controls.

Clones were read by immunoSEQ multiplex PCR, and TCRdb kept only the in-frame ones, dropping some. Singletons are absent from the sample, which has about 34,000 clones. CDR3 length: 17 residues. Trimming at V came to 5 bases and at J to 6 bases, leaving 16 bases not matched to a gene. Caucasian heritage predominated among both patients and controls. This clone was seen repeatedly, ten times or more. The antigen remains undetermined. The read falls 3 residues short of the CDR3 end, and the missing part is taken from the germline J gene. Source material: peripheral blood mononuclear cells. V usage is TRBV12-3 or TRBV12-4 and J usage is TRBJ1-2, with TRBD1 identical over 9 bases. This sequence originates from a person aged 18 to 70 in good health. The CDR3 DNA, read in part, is TGTGCCAGCAGTCAAAACCCACCACCGACAGGGGGAGATGGC. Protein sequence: CASSQNPPPTGGDG. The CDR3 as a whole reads CASSQNPPPTGGDGYTF.